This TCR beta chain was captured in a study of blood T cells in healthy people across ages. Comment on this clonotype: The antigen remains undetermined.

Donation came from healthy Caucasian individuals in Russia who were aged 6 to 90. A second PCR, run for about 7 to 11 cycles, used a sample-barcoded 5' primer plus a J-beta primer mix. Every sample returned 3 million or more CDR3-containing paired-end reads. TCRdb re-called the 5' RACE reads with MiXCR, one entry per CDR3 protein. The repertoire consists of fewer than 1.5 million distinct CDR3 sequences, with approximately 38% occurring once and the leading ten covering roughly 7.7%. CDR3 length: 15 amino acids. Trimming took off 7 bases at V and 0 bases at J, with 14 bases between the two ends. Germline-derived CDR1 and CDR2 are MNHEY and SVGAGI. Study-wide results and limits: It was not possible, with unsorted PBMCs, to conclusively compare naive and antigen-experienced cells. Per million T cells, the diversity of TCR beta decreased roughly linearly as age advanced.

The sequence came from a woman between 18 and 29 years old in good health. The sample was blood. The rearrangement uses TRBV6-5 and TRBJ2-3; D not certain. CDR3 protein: CASMVGSSSTDTQYF. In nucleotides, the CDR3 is TGTGCCAGCATGGTGGGGTCTTCTAGCACAGATACGCAGTATTTT.